These 28 T cell receptor beta chains were all obtained from the same sample, sequenced in a study of radiotherapy plus CTLA-4 blockade in lung cancer. TCRdb keeps only in-frame clones here, not all; method: immunoSEQ multiplex PCR. The table shows around 80,000 clones, with around 79% occurring only once. The sequences come from peripheral blood, collected from a patient treated with radiotherapy plus ipilimumab. All receptors come from a human donor with non-small cell lung cancer whose response to radiotherapy plus ipilimumab could not be evaluated. Some clones in this sample may be carry-over from other donors' samples.

The chain couples TRBV5-4 to TRBJ2-5, with D possibly matching TRBD2 (6 bases). The germline V gene encodes CDR1 SGHNT and CDR2 YYREEE (reference sequence). Trimming took off 1 base at V and 2 bases at J, with 9 bases between the two ends. This CDR3 is 14 amino acids long. CDR3 region: CASSLKGGQETQYF. CDR3 coding DNA: TGTGCCAGCAGCTTGAAGGGAGGACAAGAGACCCAGTACTTC.

The chain carries TRBV28 and TRBJ2-3, with 13 positions matching TRBD2. The CDR3 covers 16 residues. Germline V CDR1 and CDR2: MDHEN, SYDVKM. V lost 6 bases to trimming and J lost 0 bases; unmatched junction nucleotides: 3. The chain's CDR3 is CASSGLAGVSTDTQYF. Written as DNA, the CDR3 is TGTGCCAGCAGCGGACTAGCGGGAGTGAGCACAGATACGCAGTATTTT. The full variable domain, its missing parts supplied by reference TRBV28 and TRBJ2-3, is DVKVTQSSRYLVKRTGEKVFLECVQDMDHENMFWYRQDPGLGLRLIYFSYDVKMKEKGDIPEGYSVSREKKERFSLILESASTNQTSMYLCASSGLAGVSTDTQYFGPGTRLTVL.

This clone was seen a handful of times. The CDR3 protein is CASGTGINEKLFF. In nucleotides, the CDR3 is TGCGCCAGCGGGACAGGGATTAATGAAAAACTGTTTTTT. The V call is TRBV5-1, the J call TRBJ1-4; 9 nucleotides line up with TRBD1. Germline loops: CDR1 SGHRS, CDR2 YFSETQ. Trimming cost V 7 bases and J 4 bases; bases outside gene matches: 2. There are 13 residues in the CDR3.

The chain links TRBV28 to TRBJ1-2; D perhaps matches TRBD1 (6 bases). This CDR3 comprises 12 residues. Looked up from germline, CDR1 is MDHEN and CDR2 is SYDVKM. V was pared by 9 bases and J by 4 bases, with 12 bases between. CDR3 sequence reads: CASGTSIYGYTF. CDR3 DNA: TGTGCCAGTGGGACAAGCATCTATGGCTACACCTTC.

The chain couples TRBV9 to TRBJ1-3, with D possibly matching TRBD1 (6 bases). The CDR3 runs 16 residues. The ends were cut back, 0 bases at V and 2 bases at J, with 12 bases in the middle. Looked up from germline, CDR1 is SGDLS and CDR2 is YYNGEE. In DNA form, the CDR3 reads TGTGCCAGCAGCGTAGGCTTGGCAGGGGCTGGAAACACCATATATTTT. It is translated as CASSVGLAGAGNTIYF.

The V and J genes are TRBV7-2 and TRBJ2-7; 10 bases are a match to TRBD1. CDR1 and CDR2 (germline): SGHTA, FQGNSA. The CDR3 contains 15 residues. The trim removed 2 bases at V and 3 bases at J, leaving 4 bases unmatched. For the CDR3, the DNA is TGTGCCAGCAGCTTAATGGGACAGGGGTTCTACGAGCAGTACTTC. It yields the protein CASSLMGQGFYEQYF.

The genes are TRBV7-9 and TRBJ1-2; 7 bases are shared with TRBD1. V shed 5 bases and J 5 bases; nucleotides not matched to a gene: 8. Germline values: CDR1 SEHNR, CDR2 FQNEAQ (reference sequence). The CDR3 contains 14 residues. DNA of the CDR3: TGTGCCAGCAGCCCAAGACAGGGTGTATATGGCTACACCTTC. It encodes CASSPRQGVYGYTF.

The rearrangement links TRBV9 to TRBJ2-4; 7 nucleotides match TRBD2. Trimming cost V 2 bases and J 4 bases; bases outside gene matches: 9. Germline V gene data show CDR1 as SGDLS and CDR2 as YYNGEE. There are 16 residues in the CDR3. CDR3 region: CASSVGIGGGKNIQYF. CDR3 nucleotide sequence: TGTGCCAGCAGCGTCGGGATTGGGGGAGGGAAAAACATTCAGTACTTC.

The chain couples TRBV28 to TRBJ2-5, with 11 bases matching TRBD2. The CDR3 spans 16 residues. The germline V gene encodes CDR1 MDHEN and CDR2 SYDVKM. The junction had 5 bases not matched to a gene; V was cut back by 1 base and J by 4 bases. CDR3: CASSLFSGGAGETQYF. The CDR3, as DNA: TGTGCCAGCAGTTTATTTAGCGGGGGGGCCGGAGAGACCCAGTACTTC.

The rearrangement links TRBV4-3 to TRBJ2-7, with D tentatively TRBD2 (5 bases). Trimming stripped 4 bases from V and 0 bases from J, with 10 bases between. Germline V CDR1 and CDR2: LGHNA, YSLEER. The CDR3 totals 14 residues. Written as DNA, the CDR3 is TGCGCCAGCAGCCGATCGGGGAGCTCCTACGAGCAGTACTTC. As protein: CASSRSGSSYEQYF.

V and J are TRBV4-1 and TRBJ2-5, with 9 bases matching TRBD2. Trimming removed 4 bases from V and 7 bases from J; junction bases left unmatched: 7. Germline V gene data show CDR1 as MGHRA and CDR2 as YSYEKL. The CDR3 runs to 14 residues. The CDR3 loop is CASSLTGTSRTQYF. The DNA for the CDR3 is TGCGCCAGCAGCCTTACCGGGACTAGCAGGACCCAGTACTTC.

The chain has TRBV2 and TRBJ2-5; possibly TRBD1 for D (5 bases). The J call may be mistaken, given a closer DNA end match to TRBJ2-7. Germline V gene lookup returns CDR1 SNHLY and CDR2 FYNNEI. The length of the CDR3 is 12 residues. The CDR3 DNA follows: TGTGCCAGCAGCGCCAGGGACTACGAGCAGTACTTC. Translation: CASSARDYEQYF.

The chain couples TRBV4-3 to TRBJ1-1, with unresolved D. The length of the CDR3 is 15 residues. Germline V gene lookup returns CDR1 LGHNA and CDR2 YSLEER. V was trimmed by 4 bases and J by 6 bases, leaving 18 bases between them. CDR3 sequence reads: CASSRVRAARAEAFF. Written as DNA, the CDR3 is TGCGCCAGCAGCCGAGTCCGTGCTGCCCGGGCTGAAGCTTTCTTT.

This chain connects TRBV29-1 to TRBJ2-5, with 8 bases matching TRBD1. Germline lookup yields CDR1 SQVTM and CDR2 ANQGSEA. The CDR3 length is 12 residues. The J segment lost 9 bases and the V segment lost 3 bases, leaving 6 bases of the junction unmatched. CDR3 protein: CSVEGTGRAQYF. DNA for the CDR3: TGCAGCGTTGAGGGGACAGGAAGGGCCCAGTACTTC.

The rearrangement links TRBV2 to TRBJ1-1, with D possibly being TRBD1 (6 bases). Germline V lookup: CDR1 SNHLY, CDR2 FYNNEI. CDR3 length equals 13 residues. V lost 8 bases to trimming and J lost 5 bases, with 15 bases between them. The CDR3 DNA follows: TGTGCCAGCGAACAGGGAAGTTTGACTGAAGCTTTCTTT. Translating gives CASEQGSLTEAFF.

This clone turned up a few times. The rearrangement links TRBV7-8 to TRBJ2-1; D not resolved. In germline, CDR1 is SGHVS, CDR2 FQNEAQ. V shed 5 bases and J shed 4 bases, with 9 bases lying between them. This CDR3 region has 13 residues. CDR3 DNA: TGTGCCAGCAGCCACGACACTTACAATGAGCAGTTCTTC. Translating it yields CASSHDTYNEQFF. The complete variable domain, with remaining parts taken from reference TRBV7-8 and TRBJ2-1, reads GAGVSQSPRYKVAKRGQDVALRCDPISGHVSLFWYQQALGQGPEFLTYFQNEAQLDKSGLPSDRFFAERPEGSVSTLKIQRTQQEDSAVYLCASSHDTYNEQFFGPGTRLTVL.

This clone was seen a single time. The chain links TRBV11-3 to TRBJ1-5; D is possibly TRBD1 (5 bases). Germline-derived CDR1 and CDR2 are SGHNT and YENEEA. CDR3 length: 15 amino acids. V lost 2 bases to trimming and J lost 4 bases, with 12 bases between them. The CDR3 DNA follows: TGTGCCAGCAGCTTATTAGGGGCAGGGAATCAGCCCCAGCATTTT. This gives the protein CASSLLGAGNQPQHF.

This CDR3 is CASRLNRGRTDTQYF. The CDR3 nucleotides are TGTGCCAGTAGGCTAAACAGGGGGAGGACAGATACGCAGTATTTT. The rearrangement links TRBV19 to TRBJ2-3; 8 bases are shared with TRBD1. Germline lookup yields CDR1 LNHDA and CDR2 SQIVND (reference sequence). The CDR3 is 15 amino acids. The junction had 8 bases not matched to a gene; V was cut back by 6 bases and J by 3 bases.

A note on this clone: The germline gene is not matched at one end of the junction; a read error may be the cause. The chain recombines TRBV7-2 with TRBJ2-2; tentative D call: TRBD2 (6 bases). The germline gives CDR1 SGHTA, CDR2 FQGNSA. This CDR3 region has 14 residues. The CDR3 region is CASSLEGRDGELFF. As DNA, the CDR3 is TGCGCCAGCAGCTTGGAGGGGCGCGACGGGGAGCTGTTTTTT.

The CDR3 here is CASSLQGLQETQYF. DNA for the CDR3: TGCGCCAGCAGCTTACAGGGGCTCCAAGAGACCCAGTACTTC. The rearrangement joins TRBV5-1 to TRBJ2-5; TRBD1 aligns across 7 bases. CDR1 and CDR2 from the germline V gene are SGHRS and YFSETQ. The V and J ends lost 2 bases and 1 base, in that order; junction bases with no gene match: 2. This CDR3 is 14 amino acids long.

The rearrangement uses TRBV19 and TRBJ2-7; 7 bases map to TRBD2. V shed 6 bases, J shed 4 bases, and the junction held 6 bases outside the gene matches. Germline loops: CDR1 LNHDA, CDR2 SQIVND (reference sequence). The CDR3 is 13 amino acids. The CDR3 spells CASRQAGTYEQYF. As DNA, the CDR3 is TGTGCCAGTAGGCAAGCGGGGACGTACGAGCAGTACTTC.

This chain uses TRBV5-1 with TRBJ2-2, with 10 bases fitting TRBD1. Per the germline V gene, CDR1 is SGHRS and CDR2 is YFSETQ. Germline trimming cut 5 bases from V and 4 bases from J; bases unmatched to any gene: 2. This CDR3 has 14 residues. The CDR3 DNA reads TGCGCCAGCAGTGGGACAGGGGCCACCGGGGAGCTGTTTTTT. This gives the protein CASSGTGATGELFF.

This clone was picked up a small number of times. This chain joins TRBV7-8 and TRBJ1-1, with no clear D. The CDR3 spans 12 residues. The germline CDR1 and CDR2 sequences are SGHVS and FQNEAQ. V was pared by 3 bases and J by 4 bases, with 6 bases between. CDR3 sequence (DNA): TGTGCCAGCAGCTTGAGTGTCACTGAAGCTTTCTTT. It encodes CASSLSVTEAFF.

The chain joins TRBV9 to TRBJ1-6; no firm D call. The V and J ends lost 4 bases and 1 base respectively, with 12 bases between them. CDR3 length: 16 amino acids. Germline CDR1 reads SGDLS; CDR2 reads YYNGEE. CDR3 coding DNA: TGTGCCAGCAGCCCTATTGAGACATCCTATAATTCACCCCTCCACTTT. Its protein is CASSPIETSYNSPLHF.

V is TRBV7-9 and J is TRBJ2-5; no reliable D call. Per germline, CDR1 SEHNR and CDR2 FQNEAQ (reference sequence). The CDR3 extends over 14 amino acids. V was shortened by 2 bases and J by 4 bases, with 11 bases between the two germline ends. Here the CDR3 DNA reads TGTGCCAGCAGCTTATCCAGTTATGGAGAGACCCAGTACTTC. Amino acids: CASSLSSYGETQYF.

The chain has TRBV19 and TRBJ1-5, with D possibly matching TRBD1 (6 bases). The ends were cut back, 6 bases at V and 0 bases at J, with 9 bases in the middle. The germline V gene has CDR1 LNHDA and CDR2 SQIVND (reference sequence). The CDR3 is 14 amino acids. The DNA for the CDR3 is TGTGCCAGTAGGAGGGGGAATAGCAATCAGCCCCAGCATTTT. This gives the protein CASRRGNSNQPQHF.

The chain is built from TRBV25-1 and TRBJ1-1; 10 bases match TRBD1. The germline V gene has CDR1 MGHDK and CDR2 SYGVNS. The V gene end was trimmed by 6 bases and the J gene end by 0 bases; junction bases not matched to a gene: 4. There are 15 residues in the CDR3. CDR3: CASRRDRGLNTEAFF. CDR3 bases: TGTGCCAGCAGGCGGGACAGGGGCCTGAACACTGAAGCTTTCTTT.

V gene TRBV4-1 combines with J gene TRBJ2-1; tentative D call: TRBD2 (6 bases). With 3 bases removed from V and 8 bases from J, the gap between germline ends came to 17 bases. The CDR3 extends over 15 amino acids. Looked up from germline, CDR1 is MGHRA and CDR2 is YSYEKL. Here the CDR3 reads CASSQVGDFDDEQFF. Here the CDR3 DNA reads TGCGCCAGCAGCCAGGTCGGGGACTTTGACGATGAGCAGTTCTTC.